The 7 T cell receptor beta chains reported below all come from one sample, sequenced in a study of blood T cells in healthy people across ages (dated by TCRdb to 2015 to 2017). Library generation was performed with 5' RACE. The instrument was an Illumina HiSeq 2500. A second PCR of about 6 to 12 cycles was performed with a sample-barcoded 5' primer and a J-beta primer mix. TCRdb cleaned the public reads at Q25 with fastp, built clones with MiXCR and kept in-frame beta chains. One record per CDR3 amino acid sequence lists the most common genes and DNA. The sample table lists roughly 500,000 distinct CDR3 sequences, approximately 30% of them with a count of one. The ten largest clones take up under 20% of the sample. The sample taken for sequencing was blood. The receptors come from a woman in her 70s in good health.

The CDR3 DNA follows: TGTGCCAGCAGCTCGGGGACAGGGAAACAGACCCAGTACTTC. Its translation is CASSSGTGKQTQYF. V usage is TRBV7-6 and J usage is TRBJ2-5, with 9 nucleotides matching TRBD1. The germline gives CDR1 SGHVS, CDR2 FNYEAQ. The CDR3 extends over 14 amino acids. With V trimmed by 4 bases and J by 6 bases, 6 bases remained unmatched. The variable domain in full, completed from reference TRBV7-6 and TRBJ2-5, reads GAGVSQSPRYKVTKRGQDVALRCDPISGHVSLYWYRQALGQGPEFLTYFNYEAQQDKSGLPNDRFSAERPEGSISTLTIQRTEQRDSAMYRCASSSGTGKQTQYFGPGTRLLVL.

This clonotype has just a few counts. The V and J genes are TRBV19 and TRBJ2-6; D gene uncertain. With 1 base removed from V and 0 bases from J, the gap between germline ends came to 7 bases. This CDR3 region has 16 residues. Germline V gene lookup returns CDR1 LNHDA and CDR2 SQIVND (reference sequence). The CDR3 DNA reads TGTGCCAGTAGTATAGTTTCGGGCTCTGGGGCCAACGTCCTGACTTTC. It is translated as CASSIVSGSGANVLTF.

This chain connects TRBV11-3 to TRBJ1-1, with a possible D match to TRBD1 (6 bases). The CDR3 loop spans 16 amino acids. CDR1 SGHNT and CDR2 YENEEA come from the germline V gene. The V end was cut by 5 bases, the J end by 0 bases, with 16 bases between. The CDR3 region is CASSDPGTLMNTEAFF. CDR3 in DNA: TGTGCCAGCAGCGACCCCGGGACACTCATGAACACTGAAGCTTTCTTT.

There are many counts of this clonotype. The chain combines TRBV29-1 with TRBJ2-5; 8 bases are a match to TRBD1. Germline CDR1 and CDR2: SQVTM and ANQGSEA. Trimming removed 0 bases from V and 2 bases from J; junction bases left unmatched: 2. The CDR3 is 14 amino acids. CDR3 bases: TGCAGCGTTGAAGACACAGGGGGACAAGAGACCCAGTACTTC. It codes for CSVEDTGGQETQYF.

This clonotype was detected a few times. J is TRBJ2-3 and V is TRBV9; 10 nucleotides align to TRBD1. Looked up from germline, CDR1 is SGDLS and CDR2 is YYNGEE. CDR3 length: 18 residues. CDR3 in DNA: TGTGTCATTCCCGGGACAGGGGAAATTAGAGCCTTCACAGATACGCAGTATTTT. It codes for CVIPGTGEIRAFTDTQYF.

Only one count was recorded for this clonotype. The gene calls are TRBV7-3 and TRBJ2-7; D is uncertain. CDR1 is SGHTA, CDR2 FQGTGA, per germline. Trimming took 4 bases from V and 5 from J, leaving 12 bases between them. The CDR3 runs 13 residues. Written as DNA, the CDR3 is TGTGCCAGCAGCTACACTTCTGAAAACGAGCAGTACTTC. It encodes CASSYTSENEQYF.

The chain links TRBV20-1 to TRBJ2-3; 14 bases agree with TRBD2. J lost 3 bases, V lost 0 bases, and 14 bases had no gene match. The CDR3 is 20 residues long. The germline V gene encodes CDR1 DFQATT and CDR2 SNEGSKA (reference sequence). The CDR3 nucleotides read TGCAGTGCTAGAGAGGCTGACTGGACTAGCGGGAGGAGGGTAACAGATACGCAGTATTTT. Translation: CSAREADWTSGRRVTDTQYF.